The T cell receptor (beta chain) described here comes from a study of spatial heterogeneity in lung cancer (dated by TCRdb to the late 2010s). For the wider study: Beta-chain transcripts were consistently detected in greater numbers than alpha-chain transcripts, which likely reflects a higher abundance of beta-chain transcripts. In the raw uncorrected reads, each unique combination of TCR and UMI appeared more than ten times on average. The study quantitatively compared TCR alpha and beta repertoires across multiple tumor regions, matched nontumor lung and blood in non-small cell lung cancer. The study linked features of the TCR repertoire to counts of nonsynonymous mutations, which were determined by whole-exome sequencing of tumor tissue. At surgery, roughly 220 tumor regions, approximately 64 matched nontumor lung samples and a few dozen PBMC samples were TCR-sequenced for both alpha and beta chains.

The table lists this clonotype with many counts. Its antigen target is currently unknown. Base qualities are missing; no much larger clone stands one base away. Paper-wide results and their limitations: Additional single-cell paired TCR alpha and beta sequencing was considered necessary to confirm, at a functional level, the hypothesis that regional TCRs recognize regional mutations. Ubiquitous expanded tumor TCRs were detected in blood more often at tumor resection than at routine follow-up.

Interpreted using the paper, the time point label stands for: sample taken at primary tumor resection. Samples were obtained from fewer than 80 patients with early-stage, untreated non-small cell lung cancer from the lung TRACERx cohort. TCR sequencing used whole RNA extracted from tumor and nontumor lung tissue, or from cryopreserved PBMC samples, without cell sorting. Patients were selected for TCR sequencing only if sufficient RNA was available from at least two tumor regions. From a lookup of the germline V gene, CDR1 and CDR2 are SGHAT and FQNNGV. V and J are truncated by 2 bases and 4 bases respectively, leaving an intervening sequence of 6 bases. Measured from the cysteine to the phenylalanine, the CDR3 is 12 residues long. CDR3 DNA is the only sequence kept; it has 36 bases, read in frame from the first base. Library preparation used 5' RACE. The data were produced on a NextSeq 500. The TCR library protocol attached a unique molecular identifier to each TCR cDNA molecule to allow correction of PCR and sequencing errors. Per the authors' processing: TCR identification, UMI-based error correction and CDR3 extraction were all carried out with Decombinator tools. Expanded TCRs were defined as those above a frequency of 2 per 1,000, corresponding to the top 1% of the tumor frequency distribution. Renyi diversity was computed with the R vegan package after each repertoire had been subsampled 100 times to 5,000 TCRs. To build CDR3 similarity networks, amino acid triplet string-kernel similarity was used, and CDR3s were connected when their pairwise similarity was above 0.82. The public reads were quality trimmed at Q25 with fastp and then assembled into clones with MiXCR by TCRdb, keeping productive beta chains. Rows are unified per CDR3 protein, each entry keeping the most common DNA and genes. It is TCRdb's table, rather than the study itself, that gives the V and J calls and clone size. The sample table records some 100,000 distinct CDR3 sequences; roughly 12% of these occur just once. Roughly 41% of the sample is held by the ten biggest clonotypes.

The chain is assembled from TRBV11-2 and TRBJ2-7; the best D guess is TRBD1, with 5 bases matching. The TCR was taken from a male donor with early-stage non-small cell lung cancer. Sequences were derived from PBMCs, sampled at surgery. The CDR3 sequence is CASSLQGYEQYF. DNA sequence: TGTGCCAGCAGCTTACAGGGTTACGAGCAGTACTTC.